The 7 T cell receptor beta chains below come from one sample, sequenced in a study of blood T cell repertoires in COVID-19. Measured with immunoSEQ multiplex PCR; TCRdb has only the in-frame clones, and not every one. Among about 300,000 clones listed, around four fifths were seen once. The sequenced sample consisted of peripheral blood. All receptors come from a woman aged 50 to 65 with acute or convalescent COVID-19.

The chain joins TRBV7-9 to TRBJ2-7; TRBD1 is a possible D gene (6 bases). V lost 4 bases and J lost 0, with 10 bases in between. Germline CDR1 is SEHNR and CDR2 is FQNEAQ (reference sequence). This CDR3 contains 14 residues. CDR3 sequence: CASSSGRGSYEQYF. The CDR3 nucleotides read TGTGCCAGCAGCTCCGGCAGGGGCTCCTACGAGCAGTACTTC. Full variable domain (rest looked up from reference TRBV7-9 and TRBJ2-7): DTGVSQNPRHKITKRGQNVTFRCDPISEHNRLYWYRQTLGQGPEFLTYFQNEAQLEKSRLLSDRFSAERPKGSFSTLEIQRTEQGDSAMYLCASSSGRGSYEQYFGPGTRLTVT.

The chain has TRBV27 and TRBJ2-7; tentatively, D is TRBD1 (6 bases). This CDR3 contains 13 residues. The germline V gene has CDR1 MNHEY and CDR2 SMNVEV (reference sequence). Trimming cost V 5 bases and J 6 bases, with 14 bases left between them. CDR3 coding DNA: TGTGCCAGCAGTCCGTCCGGGACAAGCGAGCAGTACGTC. Translation gives CASSPSGTSEQYV.

This clone occurred once. This chain uses TRBV3-1 (or the pseudogene TRBV3-2) with TRBJ1-2; tentative D call: TRBD1 (5 bases). Deletions cut 4 bases from V and 12 bases from J, with 15 bases between. In germline, CDR1 is LGHDT, CDR2 YNNKEL (reference sequence). The CDR3 is 12 amino acids. CDR3 sequence (DNA): TGTGCCAGCAGCCGGGACTTTGGCGGCCACACCTTC. Its protein product is CASSRDFGGHTF.

This clone has more than one count but fewer than ten. The chain uses TRBV9 and TRBJ2-1; TRBD2 might be the D (6 bases). Germline CDR1 SGDLS, CDR2 YYNGEE. Trimming removed 1 base at V and 1 base at J, with 9 bases between. The CDR3 extends over 15 amino acids. This chain's CDR3 is CASSVRRESYNEQFF. The CDR3, as DNA: TGTGCCAGCAGCGTAAGGCGGGAATCCTACAATGAGCAGTTCTTC. Full variable domain (outside the CDR3, taken from reference TRBV9 and TRBJ2-1): DSGVTQTPKHLITATGQRVTLRCSPRSGDLSVYWYQQSLDQGLQFLIQYYNGEERAKGNILERFSAQQFPDLHSELNLSSLELGDSALYFCASSVRRESYNEQFFGPGTRLTVL.

The chain employs TRBV15 and TRBJ1-1; 8 nucleotides match TRBD1. CDR3 length: 13 amino acids. J gave up 3 bases and V 5 bases, and 2 bases lay outside the gene matches. CDR1 and CDR2 from the germline V gene are LNHNV and YYDKDF (reference sequence). The CDR3 DNA follows: TGTGCCACCAGCTTGACAGGGGACACTGAAGCTTTCTTT. It specifies CATSLTGDTEAFF.

The V call is TRBV3-1 (or the pseudogene TRBV3-2), the J call TRBJ2-2; 10 nucleotides match TRBD2. This CDR3 region has 13 residues. Germline V lookup: CDR1 LGHDT, CDR2 YNNKEL (reference sequence). Germline trimming cut 8 bases from V and 7 bases from J; bases unmatched to any gene: 4. This chain's CDR3 is CASLAGAVGELFF. DNA of the CDR3: TGTGCCAGCCTAGCGGGAGCGGTCGGGGAGCTGTTTTTT.

Here the CDR3 reads CASTEYGGASNQPQHF. The CDR3 nucleotides read TGTGCCAGTACTGAGTATGGCGGGGCGAGCAATCAGCCCCAGCATTTT. The V call is TRBV19, the J call TRBJ1-5, with D maybe TRBD1 (5 bases). V lost 7 bases to trimming and J lost 1 base, with 17 bases between them. Germline CDR1 LNHDA, CDR2 SQIVND (reference sequence). CDR3 length equals 16 residues.